This TCR beta chain was identified in a study of cytomegalovirus exposure and HLA in healthy donors. Whole-study context: One earlier analysis, a look at roughly 180 million T cells, found more than 100 million unique TCR beta sequences.

Broader study findings: The study put 150 to 200 TCR beta chains on its list as cytomegalovirus-associated. There were reportedly fewer N-insertions in an Asian-associated ancestry cluster than the roughly 680-donor mean, in a later analysis.

Comments on this clone: The antigen is not known.

This CDR3 region has 14 residues. V was pared by 3 bases and J by 2 bases, with 5 bases of the junction left unmatched. CDR1 is SGDLS and CDR2 is YYNGEE in the germline V gene. Primers: 60 Vbeta forward and 13 Jbeta reverse. Generated by immunoSEQ multiplex PCR, the TCRdb table keeps only in-frame clones and is missing some. The sample records around 130,000 clones, approximately 81% being singletons. The sequence came from a man between 18 and 29 years old in good health and CMV-seronegative. The sample taken for sequencing was PBMCs. The chain combines TRBV9 with TRBJ2-7; TRBD1 agrees at 7 bases. The CDR3 loop is CASSAQGVPYEQYF. In nucleotides, the CDR3 is TGTGCCAGCAGCGCCCAGGGGGTCCCCTACGAGCAGTACTTC.